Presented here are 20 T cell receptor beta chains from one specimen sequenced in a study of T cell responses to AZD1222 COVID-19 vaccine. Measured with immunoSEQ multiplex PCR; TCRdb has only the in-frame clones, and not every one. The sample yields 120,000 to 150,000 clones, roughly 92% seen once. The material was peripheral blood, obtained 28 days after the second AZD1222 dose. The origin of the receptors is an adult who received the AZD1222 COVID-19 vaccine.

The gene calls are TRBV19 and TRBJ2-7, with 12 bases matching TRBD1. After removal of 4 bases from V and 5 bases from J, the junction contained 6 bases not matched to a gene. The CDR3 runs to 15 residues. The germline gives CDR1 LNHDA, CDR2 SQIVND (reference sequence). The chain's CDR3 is CASSNRGQGANEQYF. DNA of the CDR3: TGTGCCAGTAGTAACCGGGGACAGGGGGCCAACGAGCAGTACTTC.

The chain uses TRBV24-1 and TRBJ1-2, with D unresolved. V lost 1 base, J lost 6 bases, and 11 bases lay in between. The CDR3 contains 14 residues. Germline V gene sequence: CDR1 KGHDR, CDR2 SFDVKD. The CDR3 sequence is CATSDLYSGDGYTF. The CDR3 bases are TGTGCCACCAGTGATTTATACTCAGGTGATGGCTACACCTTC.

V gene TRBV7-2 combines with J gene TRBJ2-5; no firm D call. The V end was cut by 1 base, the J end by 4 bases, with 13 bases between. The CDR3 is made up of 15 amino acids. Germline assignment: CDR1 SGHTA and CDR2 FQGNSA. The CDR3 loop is CASSLGTAVLETQYF. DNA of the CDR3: TGTGCCAGCAGCTTAGGTACAGCAGTTCTAGAGACCCAGTACTTC. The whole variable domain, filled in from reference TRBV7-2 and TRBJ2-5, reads GAGVSQSPSNKVTEKGKDVELRCDPISGHTALYWYRQSLGQGLEFLIYFQGNSAPDKSGLPSDRFSAERTGGSVSTLTIQRTQQEDSAVYLCASSLGTAVLETQYFGPGTRLLVL.

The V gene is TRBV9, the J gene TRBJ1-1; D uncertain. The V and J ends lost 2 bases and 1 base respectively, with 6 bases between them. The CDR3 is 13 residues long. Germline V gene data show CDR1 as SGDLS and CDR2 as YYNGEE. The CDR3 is CASSVFWNTEAFF. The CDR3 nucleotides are TGTGCCAGCAGCGTCTTCTGGAACACTGAAGCTTTCTTT.

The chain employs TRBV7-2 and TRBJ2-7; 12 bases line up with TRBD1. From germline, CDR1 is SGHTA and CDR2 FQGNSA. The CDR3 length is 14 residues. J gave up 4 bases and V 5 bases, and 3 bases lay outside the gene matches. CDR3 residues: CASSPGQGAYEQYF. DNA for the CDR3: TGTGCCAGCAGCCCGGGACAGGGGGCTTACGAGCAGTACTTC. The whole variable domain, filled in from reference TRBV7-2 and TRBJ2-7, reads GAGVSQSPSNKVTEKGKDVELRCDPISGHTALYWYRQSLGQGLEFLIYFQGNSAPDKSGLPSDRFSAERTGGSVSTLTIQRTQQEDSAVYLCASSPGQGAYEQYFGPGTRLTVT.

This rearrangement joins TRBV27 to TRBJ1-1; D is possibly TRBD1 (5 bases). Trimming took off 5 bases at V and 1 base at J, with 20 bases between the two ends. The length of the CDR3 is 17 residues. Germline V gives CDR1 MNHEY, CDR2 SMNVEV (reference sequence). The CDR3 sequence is CASSPGWGTPGNTEAFF. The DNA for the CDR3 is TGTGCCAGCAGTCCGGGGTGGGGGACCCCCGGGAACACTGAAGCTTTCTTT.

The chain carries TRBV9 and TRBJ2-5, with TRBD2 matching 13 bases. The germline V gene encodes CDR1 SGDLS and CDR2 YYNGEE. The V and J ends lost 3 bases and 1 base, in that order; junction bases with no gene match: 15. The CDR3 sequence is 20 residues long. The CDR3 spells CASSAMRTSGGTRLQETQYF. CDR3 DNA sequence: TGTGCCAGCAGCGCGATGAGGACTAGCGGGGGAACCCGCCTCCAAGAGACCCAGTACTTC.

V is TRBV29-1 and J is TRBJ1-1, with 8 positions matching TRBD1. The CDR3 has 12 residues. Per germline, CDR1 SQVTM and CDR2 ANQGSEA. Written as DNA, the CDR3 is TGCAGTCCTACGGATCCAGGGGGCACGGCTTTCTTT. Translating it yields CSPTDPGGTAFF. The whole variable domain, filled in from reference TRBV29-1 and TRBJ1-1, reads SAVISQKPSRDICQRGTSLTIQCQVDSQVTMMFWYRQQPGQSLTLIATANQGSEATYESGFVIDKFPISRPNLTFSTLTVSNMSPEDSSIYLCSPTDPGGTAFFGQGTRLTVV.

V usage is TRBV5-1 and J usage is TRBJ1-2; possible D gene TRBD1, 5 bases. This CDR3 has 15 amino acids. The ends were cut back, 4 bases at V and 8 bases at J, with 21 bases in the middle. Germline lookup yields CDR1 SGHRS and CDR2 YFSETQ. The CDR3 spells CASSLRDSPLNGYTF. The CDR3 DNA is TGCGCCAGCAGCCTCCGGGACTCCCCGCTTAACGGCTACACCTTC.

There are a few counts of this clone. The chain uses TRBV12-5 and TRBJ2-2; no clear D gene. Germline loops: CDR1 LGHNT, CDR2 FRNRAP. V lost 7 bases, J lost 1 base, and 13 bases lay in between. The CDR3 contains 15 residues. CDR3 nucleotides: TGTGCTAGTGCCCGGTGGCAGGAGAACACCGGGGAGCTGTTTTTT. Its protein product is CASARWQENTGELFF.

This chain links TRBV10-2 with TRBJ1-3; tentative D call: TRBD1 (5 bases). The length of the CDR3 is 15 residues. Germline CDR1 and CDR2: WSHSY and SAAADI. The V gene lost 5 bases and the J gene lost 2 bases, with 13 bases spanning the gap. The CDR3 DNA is TGCGCCAGCAGTCGCACTCAGGGAGCTGGAAACACCATATATTTT. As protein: CASSRTQGAGNTIYF.

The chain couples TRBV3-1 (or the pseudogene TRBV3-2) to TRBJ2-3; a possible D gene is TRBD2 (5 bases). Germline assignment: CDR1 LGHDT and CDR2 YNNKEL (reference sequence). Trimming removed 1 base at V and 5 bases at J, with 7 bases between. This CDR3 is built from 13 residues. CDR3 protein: CASSQGRGDTQYF. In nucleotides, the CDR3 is TGTGCCAGCAGCCAAGGACGGGGAGATACGCAGTATTTT.

DNA of the CDR3: TGTGCCAGCAGCATAGGCTTCGACAAGGGTAACACTGAAGCTTTCTTT. This encodes CASSIGFDKGNTEAFF. The J gene is TRBJ1-1, the V gene TRBV11-3; D ambiguous. The ends were cut back, 5 bases at V and 2 bases at J, with 18 bases in the middle. Germline V lookup: CDR1 SGHNT, CDR2 YENEEA. This CDR3 spans 16 amino acids.

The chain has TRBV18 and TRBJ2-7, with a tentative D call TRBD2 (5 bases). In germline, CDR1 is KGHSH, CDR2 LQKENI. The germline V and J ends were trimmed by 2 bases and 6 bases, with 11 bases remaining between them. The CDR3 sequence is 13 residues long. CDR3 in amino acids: CASSPAPAGEQYF. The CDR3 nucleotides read TGTGCCAGCTCACCAGCGCCGGCGGGCGAGCAGTACTTC.

The CDR3 loop reads CASSPTYGTPPYGYTF. The CDR3 region has the DNA TGTGCCAGCAGCCCTACCTACGGGACACCACCTTATGGCTACACCTTC. The V call is TRBV7-9, the J call TRBJ1-2, with D perhaps TRBD1 (6 bases). Per the germline V gene, CDR1 is SEHNR and CDR2 is FQNEAQ (reference sequence). Trimming removed 5 bases from V and 5 bases from J, with 21 bases in between. The length of the CDR3 is 16 residues. Looking up the rest from reference TRBV7-9 and TRBJ1-2 gives the full variable domain: DTGVSQNPRHKITKRGQNVTFRCDPISEHNRLYWYRQTLGQGPEFLTYFQNEAQLEKSRLLSDRFSAERPKGSFSTLEIQRTEQGDSAMYLCASSPTYGTPPYGYTFGSGTRLTVV.

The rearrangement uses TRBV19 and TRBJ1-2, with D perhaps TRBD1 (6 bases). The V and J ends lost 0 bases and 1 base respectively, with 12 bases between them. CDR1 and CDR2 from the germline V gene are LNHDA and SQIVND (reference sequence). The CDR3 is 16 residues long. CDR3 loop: CASSIDTGSFNYGYTF. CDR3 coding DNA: TGTGCCAGTAGTATAGATACAGGGTCGTTTAACTATGGCTACACCTTC.

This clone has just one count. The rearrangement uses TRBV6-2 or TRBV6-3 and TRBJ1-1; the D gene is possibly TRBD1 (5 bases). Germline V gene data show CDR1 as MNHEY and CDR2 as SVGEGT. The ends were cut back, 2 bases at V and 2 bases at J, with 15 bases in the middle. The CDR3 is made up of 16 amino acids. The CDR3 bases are TGTGCCAGCAGTTACGCTCAGGGACCCTTTAACACTGAAGCTTTCTTT. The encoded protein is CASSYAQGPFNTEAFF.

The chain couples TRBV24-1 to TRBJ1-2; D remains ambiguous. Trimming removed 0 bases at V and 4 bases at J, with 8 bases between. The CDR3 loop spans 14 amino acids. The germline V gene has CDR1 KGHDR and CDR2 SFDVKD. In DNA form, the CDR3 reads TGTGCCACCAGTGATTTGCAGCAGGCCTATGGCTACACCTTC. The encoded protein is CATSDLQQAYGYTF.

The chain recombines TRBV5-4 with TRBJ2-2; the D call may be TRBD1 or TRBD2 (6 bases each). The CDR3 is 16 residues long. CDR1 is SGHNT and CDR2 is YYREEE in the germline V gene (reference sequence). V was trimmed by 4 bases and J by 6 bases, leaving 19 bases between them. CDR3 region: CASSPRWGALPGELFF. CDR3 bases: TGTGCCAGCAGCCCCCGTTGGGGGGCGCTCCCCGGGGAGCTGTTTTTT. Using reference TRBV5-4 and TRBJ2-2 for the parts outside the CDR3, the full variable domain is ETGVTQSPTHLIKTRGQQVTLRCSSQSGHNTVSWYQQALGQGPQFIFQYYREEENGRGNFPPRFSGLQFPNYSSELNVNALELDDSALYLCASSPRWGALPGELFFGEGSRLTVL.

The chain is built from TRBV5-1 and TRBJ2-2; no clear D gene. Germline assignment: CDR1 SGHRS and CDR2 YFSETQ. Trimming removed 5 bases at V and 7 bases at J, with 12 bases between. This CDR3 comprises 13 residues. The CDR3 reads CASRSYGDGELFF. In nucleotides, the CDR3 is TGCGCCAGCAGATCGTACGGCGACGGGGAGCTGTTTTTT.